A selection of T cell receptor beta chains follows, all from one sample in a study of shared clonotypes between healthy human individuals. The table came from immunoSEQ multiplex PCR; TCRdb's copy has only in-frame clones and leaves some out. The repertoire consists of around 1.9 million clones, with roughly 91% occurring once and the leading ten covering under 2%. The sample taken for sequencing was naive CD8+ T cells from PBMCs. The receptors derive from a man aged 18 to 30 in good health. Some clones in this sample may be carry-over from other donors' samples. Both conserved end residues are part of each CDR3. The D gene is left open where the match is weak. Part of the rows lack a size; the others show once, few, many or a class for expanded clones.

cdr3_nt cdr3_aa v_call d_call j_call clone_size
TGTGCCAGCAGTGATGGGATGTATAGCAATCAGCCCCAGCATTTT CASSDGMYSNQPQHF TRBV6-1 NA TRBJ1-5 NA
TGTGCCACCGGACAGCTTTATAGCAATCAGCCCCAGCATTTT CATGQLYSNQPQHF TRBV6-1 NA TRBJ1-5 NA
TGCGCCAGCAGCTTGGCCGACAGGAGGGTCTCTGAAGCTTTCTTT CASSLADRRVSEAFF TRBV5-1 NA TRBJ1-1 once
TGTGCCAGCAGCCACGGGCTTTCCCTCGGCGAGCAGTACTTC CASSHGLSLGEQYF TRBV27 NA TRBJ2-7 NA
TGCGCCAGCAGCCAAGGAGCTGCCCTCTCCTACAATGAGCAGTTCTTC CASSQGAALSYNEQFF TRBV4-1 NA TRBJ2-1 NA
TGTGCCAGCAGCGGAGACAGGGTACGCTACACCTTC CASSGDRVRYTF TRBV9 TRBD1 TRBJ1-2 NA
TGTGCCAGCTCACCCTCGGTACGGGGGCCTTTTCGTGGCTACACCTTC CASSPSVRGPFRGYTF TRBV18 NA TRBJ1-2 NA
TGTGCCAGCAGCCCAGCGGGGGTCTACAATGAGCAGTTCTTC CASSPAGVYNEQFF TRBV14 TRBD2 TRBJ2-1 once
TGTGCCAGCAGCGCCCTAGCGGGCGGGGAGCTGTTTTTT CASSALAGGELFF TRBV9 TRBD2 TRBJ2-2 NA
TGTGCCAGCAGCGCCCGAGGGACAGGTCTCGCCTACGAGCAGTACTTC CASSARGTGLAYEQYF TRBV5-4 TRBD1 TRBJ2-7 NA
TGTGCCAGCGCATTAATGCAGTACAACTCCTACGAGCAGTACTTC CASALMQYNSYEQYF TRBV27 NA TRBJ2-7 NA
TGTGCCAGCAGCGTCTTAGCGGGAGGGCCTAAGGGCGAGCAGTACTTC CASSVLAGGPKGEQYF TRBV5-6 TRBD2 TRBJ2-7 NA
TGTGCCAGCAGTGAGGGACAGCAAATCTTC CASSEGQQIF TRBV25-1 TRBD1 TRBJ2-1 NA
TGTGCCAGCAGCGTAGTTTCAGGGGACAGGGCGGTAGTTGGGGCCAACGTCCTGACTTTC CASSVVSGDRAVVGANVLTF TRBV9 TRBD1 TRBJ2-6 NA
TGTGCCTGGAGTGCTCAGGGTTCTGGAAACACCATATATTTT CAWSAQGSGNTIYF TRBV30 NA TRBJ1-3 NA
TGTGCCAGCAGTGGCGAGAATCCCTACGAGCAGTACTTC CASSGENPYEQYF TRBV6-6 NA TRBJ2-7 once
TGTGCCAGTAGTATAGATCCAGGGGGCAGCACAGATACGCAGTATTTT CASSIDPGGSTDTQYF TRBV19 TRBD1 TRBJ2-3 NA
TGTGCCAGCAGTTTAGCGGGGCTTCTACTCGGCTACACCTTC CASSLAGLLLGYTF TRBV28 NA TRBJ1-2 NA
TGTGCCAGCAGTTCCCGGACGACAAGAAATCAGTACTTC CASSSRTTRNQYF TRBV28 NA TRBJ2-4 NA
TGTGCCAGCAGCTGGCGGGAGGTCCGGATTGGTGAGCAGTTCTTC CASSWREVRIGEQFF TRBV6-6 TRBD2 TRBJ2-1 NA
TGTGCCAGCAGCTTGACAGGGGGCTCGATGCAGCCCCAGCATTTT CASSLTGGSMQPQHF TRBV7-2 TRBD1 TRBJ1-5 NA
TGTGCCAGCAGTGGGACCGATGGGAACACTGAAGCTTTCTTT CASSGTDGNTEAFF TRBV27 NA TRBJ1-1 NA
TGTGCCAGCAACCCGAGGGAGGGGATGAACACTGAAGCTTTCTTT CASNPREGMNTEAFF TRBV19 NA TRBJ1-1 few
TGCAGCGGTCGGGACAGAAGCTCCTACGAGCAGTACTTC CSGRDRSSYEQYF TRBV29-1 TRBD1 TRBJ2-7 NA
TGTGCCAGCAGCGGCGGGGGTAAAGGCTGGTTGGAGACCCAGTACTTC CASSGGGKGWLETQYF TRBV9 TRBD2 TRBJ2-5 NA
TGCGCCAGCAGCTTCGTTAGTCATGAGCAGTTCTTC CASSFVSHEQFF TRBV5-1 NA TRBJ2-1 NA
TGCGCCAGCAGCCACCCCAGGACAGAAAGCACAGATACGCAGTATTTT CASSHPRTESTDTQYF TRBV4-1 NA TRBJ2-3 NA
TGTGCCAGCAGTGAAGCGGCACCGGGACAGGGGGCCGCTAATGAAAAACTGTTTTTT CASSEAAPGQGAANEKLFF TRBV6-1 TRBD1 TRBJ1-4 NA
TGTGCCTGGAGTATATTGAGGCTCGGGGCTTTCTTT CAWSILRLGAFF TRBV30 NA TRBJ1-1 few
TGCGCCAGCAGCCAAGATCGGGGACTAGCCTACGAGCAGTACTTC CASSQDRGLAYEQYF TRBV4-3 TRBD2 TRBJ2-7 NA
TGTGCCAGCAGAAACCAATTAGGACCACCCAACTACACCTTC CASRNQLGPPNYTF TRBV6-5 NA TRBJ1-2 NA
TGCGCCAGCAGCCACCCGGGCCGGGGAGAGCAGTACTTC CASSHPGRGEQYF TRBV5-1 NA TRBJ2-7 NA
TGTGCCAGTAGTACGGGACTGAACACCGGGGAGCTGTTTTTT CASSTGLNTGELFF TRBV19 NA TRBJ2-2 NA
TGTGCCAGCAGTGAGGGGGAGCTGTTTTTT CASSEGELFF TRBV7-9 NA TRBJ2-2 NA
TGCAGCATCGGGGCAGGCACCGGGGAGCTGTTTTTT CSIGAGTGELFF TRBV29-1 NA TRBJ2-2 NA
TGTGCCAGCAGTTCCCTAACGGCCTTAACAGGGGGCTACGGTAGTGGCTACACCTTC CASSSLTALTGGYGSGYTF TRBV7-9 TRBD1 TRBJ1-2 NA
TGTGCCAGTCCCGAGACCGGGACAGATAACACTGAAGCTTTCTTT CASPETGTDNTEAFF TRBV28 TRBD1 TRBJ1-1 NA
TGCAGCGTCGGGGACAGGGGGCAGGATGAGCAGTTCTTC CSVGDRGQDEQFF TRBV29-1 TRBD1 TRBJ2-1 NA
TGTGCCAGCAGCTTGGGTCTCAGGGGGCTGATCGGGGAGCTGTTTTTT CASSLGLRGLIGELFF TRBV7-3 TRBD1 TRBJ2-2 once
TGTGCCAGTAGTATTGCAGGGTTAGCCAAAAACATTCAGTACTTC CASSIAGLAKNIQYF TRBV19 NA TRBJ2-4 NA